The 20 T cell receptor beta chains below all came from one sample that was sequenced in a study of CD8 T cells in ankylosing spondylitis. TCRdb analysed the 5' RACE reads with MiXCR anew, one entry per CDR3 protein. The repertoire includes approximately 130,000 distinct CDR3 sequences, approximately 9.9% of them detected once, and 2.5% to 4% sits in the top ten. Sequencing was carried out using blood, either unsorted or a sorted T cell fraction (not recorded which). The receptors stem from a male donor with ankylosing spondylitis or in good health (not recorded which).

CDR3 coding DNA: TGTGCCAGCAGATCGGGACAGGGAGAATCCGGGGAGCTGTTTTTT. Residues: CASRSGQGESGELFF. This chain uses TRBV7-2 with TRBJ2-2; TRBD1 matches at 9 bases. The CDR3 sequence is 15 residues long. Germline CDR1 reads SGHTA; CDR2 reads FQGNSA. After removal of 6 bases from V and 6 bases from J, the junction contained 8 bases not matched to a gene.

This clonotype has a single count. This chain joins TRBV6-2 or TRBV6-3 and TRBJ2-7; the D call may be TRBD1 or TRBD2 (5 bases each). This CDR3 has 17 amino acids. V was shortened by 7 bases and J by 2 bases, with 24 bases between the two germline ends. CDR1 and CDR2 (germline): MNHEY, SVGEGT. The CDR3 reads CASKTYTGTVQTYEQYF. The CDR3 DNA sequence: TGTGCCAGCAAAACCTACACCGGGACGGTTCAAACCTACGAGCAGTACTTC.

This chain links TRBV30 with TRBJ2-4; D is unclear. The CDR3 runs 16 residues. Trimming shortened V by 4 bases and J by 0 bases, and 16 bases separated the two germline ends. The germline V gene has CDR1 GTSNPN and CDR2 SVGIG (reference sequence). CDR3 coding DNA: TGTGCCTGGACCCCCAGTTCGGAGTTAGCCAAAAACATTCAGTACTTC. It encodes CAWTPSSELAKNIQYF.

The chain couples TRBV20-1 to TRBJ1-2, with unresolved D. In germline, CDR1 is DFQATT, CDR2 SNEGSKA (reference sequence). This CDR3 contains 11 residues. Deletions cut 6 bases from V and 7 bases from J, with 12 bases between. CDR3 amino acids: CSARRAVGYTF. CDR3 sequence (DNA): TGCAGTGCGCGGAGGGCGGTTGGCTACACCTTC.

This chain links TRBV20-1 with TRBJ2-5; 9 bases map to TRBD2. The germline gives CDR1 DFQATT, CDR2 SNEGSKA (reference sequence). This CDR3 comprises 16 residues. The CDR3 region has the DNA TGCAGGGTTGGTGACGGACGAATAGCGGGAGACGAGACCCAGTACTTC. Amino acids: CRVGDGRIAGDETQYF.

This clonotype was observed many times. V is TRBV4-3 and J is TRBJ1-4; maybe TRBD1 (6 bases). The CDR3 length is 18 residues. Trimming shortened V by 3 bases and J by 5 bases, and 22 bases separated the two germline ends. Germline values: CDR1 LGHNA, CDR2 YSLEER. The CDR3 DNA is TGCGCCAGCAGCCATTGCCCCTGGCCGGACAGTTTAAATGAAAAACTGTTTTTT. Translating gives CASSHCPWPDSLNEKLFF.

J is TRBJ2-7 and V is TRBV28; TRBD1 matches 7 bases. The trim removed 6 bases at V and 1 base at J, leaving 9 bases unmatched. There are 15 residues in the CDR3. Germline CDR1 reads MDHEN; CDR2 reads SYDVKM. CDR3 nucleotides: TGTGCCAGCAGGGGCTATGGGGACAGTTCCTACGAGCAGTACTTC. This codes for CASRGYGDSSYEQYF.

This clonotype has ten or more counts. The chain carries TRBV5-1 and TRBJ2-7, with a weak D call TRBD1 (5 bases). The CDR3 length is 15 residues. Trimming shortened V by 4 bases and J by 2 bases, and 16 bases separated the two germline ends. The V gene's germline CDR1 is SGHRS and CDR2 YFSETQ. In DNA, the CDR3 is TGCGCCAGCAGCCAAGTCCAGGGAACTCCCTACGAGCAGTACTTC. Its protein product is CASSQVQGTPYEQYF.

This clonotype showed up many times. CDR3 DNA sequence: TGTGCCAGCAGCTTAGGAGGGGGCCCCCGGGTCCATGAGCAGTTCTTC. This sequence encodes CASSLGGGPRVHEQFF. The chain has TRBV7-2 and TRBJ2-1; TRBD1 matches at 7 bases. Germline-derived CDR1 and CDR2 are SGHTA and FQGNSA. V shed 1 base, J shed 8 bases, and the junction held 11 bases outside the gene matches. The CDR3 consists of 16 residues.

This clonotype was recorded many times. V usage is TRBV25-1 and J usage is TRBJ2-7, with TRBD1 identical over 7 bases. The CDR3 has 16 residues. V shed 4 bases and J 0 bases; nucleotides not matched to a gene: 9. Per germline, CDR1 MGHDK and CDR2 SYGVNS. The CDR3 sequence: CASSGKIGQASYEQYF. The DNA of the CDR3 is TGTGCCAGCAGTGGGAAAATTGGACAGGCCTCCTACGAGCAGTACTTC.

The chain uses TRBV20-1 and TRBJ1-2, with a tentative D call TRBD1 (6 bases). The CDR3 spans 15 residues. Germline V CDR1 and CDR2: DFQATT, SNEGSKA (reference sequence). The V end was cut by 0 bases, the J end by 5 bases, with 16 bases between. CDR3 coding DNA: TGCAGTGCTAGAGATCAAGGGGGGTTTTATTATGGCTACACCTTC. It encodes CSARDQGGFYYGYTF.

This clonotype came up many times. The chain is built from TRBV5-1 and TRBJ2-1; D ambiguous. Germline CDR1 SGHRS, CDR2 YFSETQ. V was shortened by 2 bases and J by 6 bases, with 15 bases between the two germline ends. This CDR3 region has 15 residues. CDR3 protein: CASSFLSGRVNEQFF. The CDR3 DNA follows: TGCGCCAGCAGCTTCCTGTCTGGCCGGGTCAATGAGCAGTTCTTC.

The DNA for the CDR3 is TGTGCCAGCAGCGGGTCGGACAGGGCTTCACCCCTCCACTTT. Translating gives CASSGSDRASPLHF. The chain carries TRBV9 and TRBJ1-6, with 8 bases that match TRBD1. Germline values: CDR1 SGDLS, CDR2 YYNGEE. V lost 3 bases to trimming and J lost 9 bases; unmatched junction nucleotides: 5. The CDR3 spans 14 residues.

The gene calls are TRBV7-2 and TRBJ2-1; 11 bases fit TRBD2. V was pared by 5 bases and J by 1 base, with 7 bases of the junction left unmatched. CDR3 length: 17 amino acids. Germline-derived CDR1 and CDR2 are SGHTA and FQGNSA. The CDR3 region is CASSLSTSGSSYNEQFF. CDR3 sequence (DNA): TGTGCCAGCAGCCTGAGCACTAGCGGGAGTTCCTACAATGAGCAGTTCTTC.

This clonotype showed up many times. The chain is built from TRBV4-2 and TRBJ2-7, with D unclear. Germline lookup yields CDR1 LGHNA and CDR2 YNFKEQ. The CDR3 has 13 residues. V lost 1 base to trimming and J lost 4 bases, with 8 bases between them. The CDR3 is CASSQGTNYEQYF. CDR3 in DNA: TGTGCCAGCAGCCAAGGAACTAATTACGAGCAGTACTTC.

This clonotype appeared many times. J is TRBJ2-7 and V is TRBV7-2; D not certain. The CDR3 sequence is 13 residues long. With 8 bases removed from V and 2 bases from J, the gap between germline ends came to 13 bases. Germline CDR1 and CDR2: SGHTA and FQGNSA. The CDR3 DNA reads as TGTGCCAGCGGGTTGGACCGAACCTACGAGCAGTACTTC. It translates to CASGLDRTYEQYF.

This clonotype was recorded at least ten times. The CDR3 loop reads CASSDTGWTSGRDYNEQFF. Here the CDR3 DNA reads TGCGCCAGCAGCGATACAGGGTGGACTAGCGGGAGGGACTACAATGAGCAGTTCTTC. The chain has TRBV5-1 and TRBJ2-1, with 15 bases that match TRBD2. The ends lost 4 bases at V and 3 bases at J; junction bases unmatched: 11. Germline V gene data show CDR1 as SGHRS and CDR2 as YFSETQ. The CDR3 sequence is 19 residues long.

This clonotype came up once. This may stem from a read error, because a much larger clone lies one nucleotide away. The V call is TRBV7-9, the J call TRBJ2-7; D is unclear. The CDR3 sequence is 12 residues long. Per the germline V gene, CDR1 is SEHNR and CDR2 is FQNEAQ (reference sequence). The CDR3 reads CASSSMEYDQYF. The CDR3 nucleotides read TGTGCCAGCAGCTCCATGGAATACGACCAGTACTTC.

This clonotype showed up just a few times. One end of the junction fails to match germline, which may point to a read error. CDR3 residues: CASSVAASPYSNQPQHF. CDR3 sequence (DNA): TGTGCCAGCAGCGTAGCGGCATCACCTTATAGCAATCAGCCCCAGCATTTT. V and J are TRBV7-2 and TRBJ1-5; D gene ambiguous. The V gene's germline CDR1 is SGHTA and CDR2 FQGNSA. This CDR3 contains 17 residues.

There are a few counts of this clonotype. The chain joins TRBV7-2 to TRBJ1-4; D gene ambiguous. The CDR3 consists of 15 residues. V was trimmed by 2 bases and J by 8 bases, leaving 15 bases between them. Per germline, CDR1 SGHTA and CDR2 FQGNSA. DNA for the CDR3: TGTGCCAGCAGCTTACAGAGGGAGGTTGGGGAAAAACTGTTTTTT. It translates to CASSLQREVGEKLFF. Looking up the rest from reference TRBV7-2 and TRBJ1-4 gives the full variable domain: GAGVSQSPSNKVTEKGKDVELRCDPISGHTALYWYRQSLGQGLEFLIYFQGNSAPDKSGLPSDRFSAERTGGSVSTLTIQRTQQEDSAVYLCASSLQREVGEKLFFGSGTQLSVL.